This entry is about one T cell receptor (beta chain). Its antigen is currently not known. Base qualities were left out, and no much larger clone turns up one base away. This entry belongs to a study of shared clonotypes between healthy human individuals (dated by TCRdb to the early 2020s). About the study as a whole: A couple of women and a few men aged 18 to 49 years were included in the cohort. Between about 0.85 and 9.5 billion PBMCs per donor were obtained by leukapheresis. Libraries were prepared and TCR repertoires were sequenced by different laboratories using diverse techniques, in order to increase sequencing depth and limit assay-specific biases. The study deeply sequenced blood TCR repertoires of 5 or 6 healthy adults to estimate repertoire size and the extent of clonotype sharing between individuals.

What the work shows at the level of the full study, not this receptor alone: Sampling was restricted to blood, and TCR repertoires in tissues likely differ from the TCR repertoires found in blood. Pairwise subsampling led to the expectation that sequencing depth would affect the degree of clonotype sharing among donors. Because the study included a small number of donors, the genetic and exposure-history diversity represented was limited.

V was cut back by 5 bases and J by 5 bases, leaving a gap of 9 bases between them. Via the germline V gene (reference sequence), CDR1 is MNHNY and CDR2 SVGAGI. Inclusive of the bounding cysteine and phenylalanine, the CDR3 is 12 residues long. CDR3 DNA only is kept here, 36 bases in frame from base 1. Using the deep immunoSEQ assay, TCR CDR3 regions were amplified from genomic DNA by multiplex PCR. Extracted genomic DNA from each cell subset was distributed evenly across all wells of several immunoSEQ 96-well plates, and each plate was treated as a replicate. For unsorted PBMC, 300 ng genomic DNA, equal to 25,000 to 35,000 T cell genomes, was loaded into each replicate PCR. Unsorted PBMC genomic DNA was sequenced across ten immunoSEQ deep assay plates. Purified libraries were measured with a Qubit 3.0 fluorometer, size-checked on a Bioanalyzer 2100, and measured again with the KAPA Library Quantification kit. Every immunoSEQ 96-well plate was sequenced on a dedicated single-read 150-cycle Illumina NextSeq 550 flow cell. Per the original workflow: Because the immunoSEQ output held only junctional sequences and lacked quality scores, the filtering could not match the filtering applied to full-length reads. Sequences were annotated with PyIR, a Python wrapper for IgBLAST v1.9, and V/J genes and CDR3 were assigned using IMGT germline references. Any read was removed if the V/J assignment was weak (E-value above 1e-6), the CDR3 was missing, or the read contained stop codons, out-of-frame junctions, or ambiguous translated residues. A V3J clonotype was defined by an identical inferred V gene, J gene, and CDR3 amino acid sequence. Percentage overlap between repertoires was computed as shared unique clonotypes divided by the size of the smaller repertoire. Repertoire richness was assessed with RTK rarefaction, the Chao1 estimator, and Recon v2.1 estimates of unobserved clonotypes. Not all clones reach the TCRdb copy of this immuneACCESS table, which keeps in-frame sequences only. Checked studies attribute under half of the gap to unresolved V genes and leave the rest unexplained. V, J and clone size derive from that table, while D and trimming were established from the DNA sequence. Counted in this sample were about 520,000 clones; around four fifths of them appeared once. The ten biggest clones cover more than 10% of the sample.

The donors were healthy, HIV-negative adults with no recently reported acute infections or vaccinations. Every donor was a Caucasian adult residing in Nashville, Tennessee, USA. For unsorted samples, approximately 81 million PBMCs were counted, and genomic DNA was extracted using the QIAamp DNA Blood Mini kit. Blood was collected by leukapheresis, and PBMCs were isolated by Ficoll-Histopaque density gradient centrifugation and then cryopreserved in liquid nitrogen vapor phase. This clonotype originated in a woman between 40 and 50 years old in good health. Some clones in this sample may be carry-over from other donors' samples. Recombination joined TRBV6-6 with TRBJ2-5; the D gene cannot be resolved reliably. Sequencing input: PBMCs. The CDR3: CASSRPTETQYF. The bases are TGTGCCAGCAGTCGTCCGACGGAGACCCAGTACTTC.